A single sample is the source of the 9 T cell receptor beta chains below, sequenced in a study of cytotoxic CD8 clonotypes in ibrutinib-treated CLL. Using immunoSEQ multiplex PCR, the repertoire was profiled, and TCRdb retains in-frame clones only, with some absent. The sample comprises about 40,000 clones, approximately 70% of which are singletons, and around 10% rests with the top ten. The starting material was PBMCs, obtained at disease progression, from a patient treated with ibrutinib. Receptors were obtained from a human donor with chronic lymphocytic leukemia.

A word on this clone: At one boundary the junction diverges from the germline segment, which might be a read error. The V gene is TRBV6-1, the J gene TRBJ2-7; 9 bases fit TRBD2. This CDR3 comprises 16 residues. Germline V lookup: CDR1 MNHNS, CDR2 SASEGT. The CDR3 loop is CASSEARTSEGYGQYF. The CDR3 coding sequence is TGTGCCAGCAGTGAAGCGAGGACTAGCGAGGGATACGGGCAGTACTTC.

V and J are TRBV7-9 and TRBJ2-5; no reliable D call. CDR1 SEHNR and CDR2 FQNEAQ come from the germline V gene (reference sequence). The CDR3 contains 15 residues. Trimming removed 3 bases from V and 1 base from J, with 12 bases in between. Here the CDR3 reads CASSLSPTFQETQYF. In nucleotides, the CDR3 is TGTGCCAGCAGCTTGAGCCCCACTTTCCAAGAGACCCAGTACTTC.

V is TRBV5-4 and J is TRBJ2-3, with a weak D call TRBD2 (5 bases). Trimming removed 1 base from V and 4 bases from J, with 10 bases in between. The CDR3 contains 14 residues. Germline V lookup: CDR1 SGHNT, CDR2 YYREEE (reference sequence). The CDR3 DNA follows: TGTGCCAGCAGCTTGCAGCCTAGCTCAGATACGCAGTATTTT. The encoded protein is CASSLQPSSDTQYF.

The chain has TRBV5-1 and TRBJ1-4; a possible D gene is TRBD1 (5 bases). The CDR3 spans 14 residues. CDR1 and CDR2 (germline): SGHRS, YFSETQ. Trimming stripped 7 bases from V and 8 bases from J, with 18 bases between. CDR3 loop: CASGSGTAGEKLFF. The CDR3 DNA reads TGCGCCAGCGGCTCCGGGACCGCTGGCGAAAAACTGTTTTTT.

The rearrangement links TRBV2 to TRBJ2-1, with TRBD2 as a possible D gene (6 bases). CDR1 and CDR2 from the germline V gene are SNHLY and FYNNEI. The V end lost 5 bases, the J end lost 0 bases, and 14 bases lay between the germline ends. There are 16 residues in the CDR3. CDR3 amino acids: CASSTWGDSSYNEQFF. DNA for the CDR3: TGTGCCAGCAGTACCTGGGGGGATAGCTCCTACAATGAGCAGTTCTTC.

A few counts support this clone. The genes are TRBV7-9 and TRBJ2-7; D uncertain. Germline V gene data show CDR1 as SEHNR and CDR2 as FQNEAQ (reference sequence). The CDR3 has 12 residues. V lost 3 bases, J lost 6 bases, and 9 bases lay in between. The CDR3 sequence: CASSFDTLEQYF. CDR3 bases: TGTGCCAGCAGCTTCGACACCCTCGAGCAGTACTTC.

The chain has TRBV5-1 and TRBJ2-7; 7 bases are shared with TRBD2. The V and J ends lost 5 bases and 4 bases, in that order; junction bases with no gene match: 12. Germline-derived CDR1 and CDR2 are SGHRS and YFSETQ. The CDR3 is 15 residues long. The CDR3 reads CASSGGLAVSYEQYF. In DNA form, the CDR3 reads TGCGCCAGCAGTGGGGGTCTAGCGGTATCTTACGAGCAGTACTTC.

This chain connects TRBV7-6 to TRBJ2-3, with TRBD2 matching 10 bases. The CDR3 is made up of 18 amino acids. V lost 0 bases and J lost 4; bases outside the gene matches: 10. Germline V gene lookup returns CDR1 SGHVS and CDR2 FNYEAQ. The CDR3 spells CASSLALRTSGDSDTQYF. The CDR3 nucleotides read TGTGCCAGCAGCTTAGCACTTAGGACTAGCGGTGATTCAGATACGCAGTATTTT.

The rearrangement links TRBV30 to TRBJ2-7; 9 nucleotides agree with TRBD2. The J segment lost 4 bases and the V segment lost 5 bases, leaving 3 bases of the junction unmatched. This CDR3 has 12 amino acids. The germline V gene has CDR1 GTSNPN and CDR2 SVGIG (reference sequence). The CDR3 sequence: CAWGAGGYEQYF. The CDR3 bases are TGTGCCTGGGGAGCGGGAGGATACGAGCAGTACTTC.